These T cell receptor beta chains were read from a single sample in a study of CD8 T cells in ankylosing spondylitis. TCRdb used MiXCR to reprocess the 5' RACE reads, holding one entry per CDR3 protein. Of 750,000 to 850,000 distinct CDR3 sequences in the sample, 12% were seen once. The source material was blood, either unsorted or a sorted T cell fraction (not recorded which). These receptors originate from a male donor with ankylosing spondylitis. Each CDR3 is given with its conserved first and last residue. Each record gives: CDR3 DNA, CDR3 protein, J gene, V gene, clone size, D gene. D genes are given only for firm matches. Clone size appears in some rows only: once, few, many, or a class for an expanded clone.

CDR3 DNA: TGTGCCAGCAGTAAAGTGCCTAGCGGGGGGGACAATGAGCAGTTCTTC; CDR3 protein: CASSKVPSGGDNEQFF; J gene: TRBJ2-1; V gene: TRBV7-9; clone size: few; D gene: TRBD2
CDR3 DNA: TGTGCCAGCAGCCTGTCGGGTGGCTTGGGTTCACCCCTCCACTTT; CDR3 protein: CASSLSGGLGSPLHF; J gene: TRBJ1-6; V gene: TRBV7-2; clone size: few; D gene: -
CDR3 DNA: TGTGCCAGCACATCAACCGGGGTCACTGAAGCTTTCTTT; CDR3 protein: CASTSTGVTEAFF; J gene: TRBJ1-1; V gene: TRBV6-1; clone size: -; D gene: -
CDR3 DNA: TGTGCCACGGGACTCCAAGTCACAGATACGCAGTATTTT; CDR3 protein: CATGLQVTDTQYF; J gene: TRBJ2-3; V gene: TRBV27; clone size: -; D gene: -
CDR3 DNA: TGTGCCAGCAGACAAGATCGTACCAGTCACGAGCAGTACTTC; CDR3 protein: CASRQDRTSHEQYF; J gene: TRBJ2-7; V gene: TRBV4-2; clone size: -; D gene: -
CDR3 DNA: TGTGCCAGCAGTTTACCGGGACTAGCGGGGCCTGTACCGGAAAATACGCAGTATTTT; CDR3 protein: CASSLPGLAGPVPENTQYF; J gene: TRBJ2-3; V gene: TRBV7-2; clone size: few; D gene: TRBD2
CDR3 DNA: TGTGCCACCAGTGACTATTACAACACCGGGGAGCTGTTTTTT; CDR3 protein: CATSDYYNTGELFF; J gene: TRBJ2-2; V gene: TRBV24-1; clone size: few; D gene: -
CDR3 DNA: TGCGCCAGCAGTCTGACAGGGGATGGAGATACGCAGTATTTT; CDR3 protein: CASSLTGDGDTQYF; J gene: TRBJ2-3; V gene: TRBV10-1; clone size: -; D gene: TRBD1
CDR3 DNA: TGCGCCAGCAGGACAGGGCCTGACTCCTACGAGCAGTACTTC; CDR3 protein: CASRTGPDSYEQYF; J gene: TRBJ2-7; V gene: TRBV5-1; clone size: few; D gene: TRBD1
CDR3 DNA: TGTGCCACCAGCAGAGATGGCAGGTCCAGCTCCTACGAGCAGTACTTC; CDR3 protein: CATSRDGRSSSYEQYF; J gene: TRBJ2-7; V gene: TRBV15; clone size: few; D gene: -
CDR3 DNA: TGTGCCAGCCCCAACGTGGCGGGATTAAACACCGGGGAGCTGTTTTTT; CDR3 protein: CASPNVAGLNTGELFF; J gene: TRBJ2-2; V gene: TRBV7-9; clone size: -; D gene: -
CDR3 DNA: TGCAGCTTCCGTCGGGGACAGGGGTCATACGAGCAGTACTTC; CDR3 protein: CSFRRGQGSYEQYF; J gene: TRBJ2-7; V gene: TRBV29-1; clone size: many; D gene: TRBD1
CDR3 DNA: TGCGCCAGCAGCGAAGAACGGGGTACTCAGCCCCAGCATTTT; CDR3 protein: CASSEERGTQPQHF; J gene: TRBJ1-5; V gene: TRBV5-1; clone size: few; D gene: -
CDR3 DNA: TGTGCCTGGAAGCGGGGGAGATCCCCCCTCGAGCAGTACTTC; CDR3 protein: CAWKRGRSPLEQYF; J gene: TRBJ2-7; V gene: TRBV30; clone size: few; D gene: TRBD2
CDR3 DNA: TGTGCCAGCAGTTACTCAGGGTACCCGGCCTTCTACGAGCAGTACTTC; CDR3 protein: CASSYSGYPAFYEQYF; J gene: TRBJ2-7; V gene: TRBV6-5; clone size: -; D gene: -
CDR3 DNA: TGTGCCAGCAGCACCCGACAGTATGGCGAGCAGTTCTTC; CDR3 protein: CASSTRQYGEQFF; J gene: TRBJ2-1; V gene: TRBV14; clone size: -; D gene: -
CDR3 DNA: TGTGCCAGCCAAAAGGCGGGTTACACAGATACGCAGTATTTT; CDR3 protein: CASQKAGYTDTQYF; J gene: TRBJ2-3; V gene: TRBV6-1; clone size: -; D gene: -
CDR3 DNA: TGTGCCAGCAGCTTGTGGGCCTCTAGGGAGACCCAGTACTTC; CDR3 protein: CASSLWASRETQYF; J gene: TRBJ2-5; V gene: TRBV5-6; clone size: few; D gene: -
CDR3 DNA: TGCAGTGCTACAGGGACAGACTATGGCTACACCTTC; CDR3 protein: CSATGTDYGYTF; J gene: TRBJ1-2; V gene: TRBV20-1; clone size: few; D gene: TRBD1
CDR3 DNA: TGCAGTGTTGGGCCGGGGGGCGGAGATACGCAGTATTTT; CDR3 protein: CSVGPGGGDTQYF; J gene: TRBJ2-3; V gene: TRBV20-1; clone size: -; D gene: -
CDR3 DNA: TGTGCCAGCAGCAATTACAGGAACACTGAAGCTTTCTTT; CDR3 protein: CASSNYRNTEAFF; J gene: TRBJ1-1; V gene: TRBV14; clone size: -; D gene: -
CDR3 DNA: TGCAGTGCTAGAGATTGGAGGAAAGGGAGGTTTTTT; CDR3 protein: CSARDWRKGRFF; J gene: TRBJ1-4; V gene: TRBV20-1; clone size: few; D gene: -
CDR3 DNA: TGTGCCATCCAAGACAGGGGAGCGAACACCGGGGAGCTGTTTTTT; CDR3 protein: CAIQDRGANTGELFF; J gene: TRBJ2-2; V gene: TRBV24-1; clone size: -; D gene: TRBD1
CDR3 DNA: TGCAGTGCTGCCAGAAGGGGGACTGGGGCCAACGTCCTGACTTTC; CDR3 protein: CSAARRGTGANVLTF; J gene: TRBJ2-6; V gene: TRBV20-1; clone size: few; D gene: -
CDR3 DNA: TGTGCCAGCAGCTTCATCTCTCGGGAGCAGTACTTC; CDR3 protein: CASSFISREQYF; J gene: TRBJ2-7; V gene: TRBV7-9; clone size: few; D gene: -
CDR3 DNA: TGTGCCAGCAAAAACCAGGGACTAGCGGAAATAGATACGCAGTATTTT; CDR3 protein: CASKNQGLAEIDTQYF; J gene: TRBJ2-3; V gene: TRBV7-2; clone size: few; D gene: TRBD2
CDR3 DNA: TGTGCCATCAGCTACAGGGCGGCCAACTATGGCTACACCTTC; CDR3 protein: CAISYRAANYGYTF; J gene: TRBJ1-2; V gene: TRBV10-3; clone size: few; D gene: -
CDR3 DNA: TGTGCCAGCAGCACACGCCTAGGCGGGGAGCTGTTTTTT; CDR3 protein: CASSTRLGGELFF; J gene: TRBJ2-2; V gene: TRBV11-1; clone size: few; D gene: -